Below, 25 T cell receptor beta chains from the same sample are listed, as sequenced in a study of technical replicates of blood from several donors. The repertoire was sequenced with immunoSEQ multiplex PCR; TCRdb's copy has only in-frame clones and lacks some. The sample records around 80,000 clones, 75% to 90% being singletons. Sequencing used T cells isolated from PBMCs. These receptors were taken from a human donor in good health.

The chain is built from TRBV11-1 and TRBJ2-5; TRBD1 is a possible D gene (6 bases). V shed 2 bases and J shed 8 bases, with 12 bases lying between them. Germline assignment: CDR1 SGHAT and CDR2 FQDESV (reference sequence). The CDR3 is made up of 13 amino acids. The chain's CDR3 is CASSLYREGTQYF. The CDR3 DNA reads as TGTGCCAGCAGCTTATACAGGGAAGGCACCCAGTACTTC.

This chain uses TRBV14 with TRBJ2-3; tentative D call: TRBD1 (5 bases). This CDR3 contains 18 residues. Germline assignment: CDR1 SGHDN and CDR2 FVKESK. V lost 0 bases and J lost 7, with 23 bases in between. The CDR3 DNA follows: TGTGCCAGCAGCCAAGATTGGCCGCGGACAAAGAGGACGCATACGCAGTATTTT. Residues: CASSQDWPRTKRTHTQYF.

In DNA, the CDR3 is TGTGCCAGCAGCGCCGACGGAGCCTCTGGAAACACCATATATTTT. Amino acids: CASSADGASGNTIYF. This sequence joins TRBV9 and TRBJ1-3; D not certain. V lost 3 bases and J lost 0, with 10 bases in between. Germline assignment: CDR1 SGDLS and CDR2 YYNGEE. This CDR3 has 15 residues.

The DNA for the CDR3 is TGTGCCAGCAGCGCCCGGGGACTATCCTCGTACAATGAGCAGTTCTTC. Its protein product is CASSARGLSSYNEQFF. The rearrangement links TRBV9 to TRBJ2-1; 7 bases line up with TRBD2. With V trimmed by 3 bases and J by 4 bases, 10 bases remained unmatched. This CDR3 spans 16 amino acids. Per germline, CDR1 SGDLS and CDR2 YYNGEE.

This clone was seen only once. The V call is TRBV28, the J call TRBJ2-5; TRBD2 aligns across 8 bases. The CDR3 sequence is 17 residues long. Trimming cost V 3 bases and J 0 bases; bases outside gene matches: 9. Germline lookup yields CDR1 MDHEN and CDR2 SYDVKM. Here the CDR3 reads CASSFQVAGNHQETQYF. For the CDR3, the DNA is TGTGCCAGCAGTTTTCAAGTAGCGGGAAACCACCAAGAGACCCAGTACTTC.

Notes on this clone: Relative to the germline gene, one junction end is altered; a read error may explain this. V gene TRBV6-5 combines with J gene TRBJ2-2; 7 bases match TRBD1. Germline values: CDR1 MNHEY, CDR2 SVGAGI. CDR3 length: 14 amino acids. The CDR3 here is CASKFTGDTGELLF. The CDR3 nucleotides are TGTGCCAGCAAATTTACAGGGGACACCGGGGAGCTGCTTTTT.

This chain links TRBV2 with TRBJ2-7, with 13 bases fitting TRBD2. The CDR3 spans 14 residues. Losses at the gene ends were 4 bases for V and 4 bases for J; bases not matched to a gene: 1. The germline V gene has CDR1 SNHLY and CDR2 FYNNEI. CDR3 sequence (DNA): TGTGCCAGCAGTGGACTAGCGGGGGGATACGAGCAGTACTTC. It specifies CASSGLAGGYEQYF.

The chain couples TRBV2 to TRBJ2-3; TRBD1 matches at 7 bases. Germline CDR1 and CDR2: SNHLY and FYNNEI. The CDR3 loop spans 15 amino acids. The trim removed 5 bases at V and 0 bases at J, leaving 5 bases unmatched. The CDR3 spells CASSRQGTSTDTQYF. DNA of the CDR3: TGTGCCAGCAGTCGACAGGGAACTAGCACAGATACGCAGTATTTT.

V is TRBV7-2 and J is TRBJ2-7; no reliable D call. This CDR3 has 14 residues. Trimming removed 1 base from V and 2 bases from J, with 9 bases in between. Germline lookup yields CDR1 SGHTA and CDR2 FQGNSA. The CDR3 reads CASSLGGEPYEQYF. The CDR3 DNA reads TGTGCCAGCAGCTTAGGCGGCGAACCCTACGAGCAGTACTTC.

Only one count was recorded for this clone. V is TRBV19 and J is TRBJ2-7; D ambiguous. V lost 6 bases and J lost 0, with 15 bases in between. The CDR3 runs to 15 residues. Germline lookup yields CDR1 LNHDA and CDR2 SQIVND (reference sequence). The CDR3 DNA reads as TGTGCCAGTAGATCGGAGACCCAAAGCTCCTACGAGCAGTACTTC. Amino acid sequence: CASRSETQSSYEQYF.

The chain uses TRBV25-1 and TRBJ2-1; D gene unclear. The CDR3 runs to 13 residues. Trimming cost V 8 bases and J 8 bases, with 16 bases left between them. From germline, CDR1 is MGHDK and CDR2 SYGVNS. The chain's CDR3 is CASESGVADEQFF. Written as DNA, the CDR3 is TGTGCCAGCGAAAGTGGAGTTGCCGATGAGCAGTTCTTC.

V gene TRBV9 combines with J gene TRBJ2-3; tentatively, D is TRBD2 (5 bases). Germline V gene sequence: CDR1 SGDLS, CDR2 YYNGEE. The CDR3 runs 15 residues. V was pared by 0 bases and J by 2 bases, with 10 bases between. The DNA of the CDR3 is TGTGCCAGCAGCGTAGGGGCGGGTTTCACAGATACGCAGTATTTT. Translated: CASSVGAGFTDTQYF.

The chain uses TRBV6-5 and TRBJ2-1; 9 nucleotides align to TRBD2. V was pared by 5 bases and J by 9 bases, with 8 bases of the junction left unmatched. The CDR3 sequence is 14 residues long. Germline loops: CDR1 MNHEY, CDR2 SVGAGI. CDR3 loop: CASSIAGVNGEQFF. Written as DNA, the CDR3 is TGTGCCAGCAGTATAGCGGGAGTAAACGGTGAGCAGTTCTTC.

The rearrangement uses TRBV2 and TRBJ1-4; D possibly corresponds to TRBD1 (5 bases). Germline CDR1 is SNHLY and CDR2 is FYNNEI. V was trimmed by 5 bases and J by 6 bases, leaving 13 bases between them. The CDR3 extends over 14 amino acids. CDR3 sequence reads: CASSPQEFYEKLFF. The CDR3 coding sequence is TGTGCCAGCAGTCCACAGGAGTTTTATGAAAAACTGTTTTTT.

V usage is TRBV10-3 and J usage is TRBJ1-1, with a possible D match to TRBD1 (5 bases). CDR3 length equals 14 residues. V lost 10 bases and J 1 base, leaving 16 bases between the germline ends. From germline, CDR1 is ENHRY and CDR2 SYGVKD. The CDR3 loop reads CASVQGGRNTEAFF. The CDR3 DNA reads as TGTGCCAGCGTGCAGGGTGGTAGGAACACTGAAGCTTTCTTT.

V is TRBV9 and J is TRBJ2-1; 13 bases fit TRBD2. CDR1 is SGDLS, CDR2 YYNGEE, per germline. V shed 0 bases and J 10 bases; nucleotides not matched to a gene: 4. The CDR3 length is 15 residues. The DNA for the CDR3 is TGTGCCAGCAGCGTAGGGACTAGCGGGAGTACCGAGCAGTTCTTC. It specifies CASSVGTSGSTEQFF.

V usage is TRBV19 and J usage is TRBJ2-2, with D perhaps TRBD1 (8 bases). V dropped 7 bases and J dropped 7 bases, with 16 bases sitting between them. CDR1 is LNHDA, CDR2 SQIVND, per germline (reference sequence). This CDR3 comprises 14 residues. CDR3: CASNRGGSIGELFF. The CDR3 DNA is TGTGCCAGTAACAGGGGGGGTAGTATCGGGGAGCTGTTTTTT.

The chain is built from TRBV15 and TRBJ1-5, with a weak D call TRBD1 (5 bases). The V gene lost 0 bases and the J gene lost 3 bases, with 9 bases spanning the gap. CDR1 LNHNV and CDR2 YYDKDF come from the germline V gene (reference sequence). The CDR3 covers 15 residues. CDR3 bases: TGTGCCACCAGCAGAGATCGGGGGTACAATCAGCCCCAGCATTTT. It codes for CATSRDRGYNQPQHF. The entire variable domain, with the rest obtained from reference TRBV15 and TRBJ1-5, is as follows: DAMVIQNPRYQVTQFGKPVTLSCSQTLNHNVMYWYQQKSSQAPKLLFHYYDKDFNNEADTPDNFQSRRPNTSFCFLDIRSPGLGDTAMYLCATSRDRGYNQPQHFGDGTRLSIL.

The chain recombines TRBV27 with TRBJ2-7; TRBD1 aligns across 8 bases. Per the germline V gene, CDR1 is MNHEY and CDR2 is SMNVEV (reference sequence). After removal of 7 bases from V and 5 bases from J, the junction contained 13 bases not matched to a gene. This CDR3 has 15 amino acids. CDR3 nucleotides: TGTGCCAGCAATTTCTTCCCGGGACAGGCCGACGAGCAGTACTTC. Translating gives CASNFFPGQADEQYF.

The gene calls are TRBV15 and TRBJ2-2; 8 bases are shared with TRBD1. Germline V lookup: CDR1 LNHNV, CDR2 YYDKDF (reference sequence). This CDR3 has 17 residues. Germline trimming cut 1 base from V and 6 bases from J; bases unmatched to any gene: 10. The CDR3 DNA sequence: TGTGCCACCAGCAGAGCGAGGACAGGGACTTATTCCGGGGAGCTGTTTTTT. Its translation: CATSRARTGTYSGELFF.

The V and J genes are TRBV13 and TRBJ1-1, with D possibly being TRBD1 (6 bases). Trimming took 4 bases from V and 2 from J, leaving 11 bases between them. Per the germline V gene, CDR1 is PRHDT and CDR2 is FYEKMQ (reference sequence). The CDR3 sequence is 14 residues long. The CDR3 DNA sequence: TGTGCCAGCAGCTCGGGACAAGCCAACACTGAAGCTTTCTTT. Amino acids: CASSSGQANTEAFF.

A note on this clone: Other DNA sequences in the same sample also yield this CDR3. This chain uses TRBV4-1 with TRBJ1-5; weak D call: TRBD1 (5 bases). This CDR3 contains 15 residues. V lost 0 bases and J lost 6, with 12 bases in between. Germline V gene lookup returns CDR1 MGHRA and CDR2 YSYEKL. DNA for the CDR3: TGCGCCAGCAGCCAAGAGGGGGGGGTTGGTCAGCCCCAGCATTTT. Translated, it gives CASSQEGGVGQPQHF.

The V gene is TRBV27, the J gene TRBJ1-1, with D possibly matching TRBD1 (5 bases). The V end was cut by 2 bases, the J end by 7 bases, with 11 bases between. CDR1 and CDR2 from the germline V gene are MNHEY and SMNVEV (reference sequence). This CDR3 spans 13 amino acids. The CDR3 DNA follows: TGTGCCAGCAGTTTAAGCAGGGAAGGTGAAGCTTTCTTT. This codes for CASSLSREGEAFF.

The CDR3 region has the DNA TGTGCCAGCAGCCAAGACAGGGAGACATCTAATGAAAAACTGTTTTTT. Translation: CASSQDRETSNEKLFF. V usage is TRBV28 and J usage is TRBJ1-4; 7 bases are shared with TRBD1. The CDR3 runs to 16 residues. Germline V gene lookup returns CDR1 MDHEN and CDR2 SYDVKM. V was clipped by 6 bases and J by 3 bases; unmatched bases: 10.

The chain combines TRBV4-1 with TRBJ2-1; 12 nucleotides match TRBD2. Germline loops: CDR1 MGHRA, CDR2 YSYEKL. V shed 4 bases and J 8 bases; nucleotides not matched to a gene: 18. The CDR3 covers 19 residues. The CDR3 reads CASSLPLLAGGPPRHEQFF. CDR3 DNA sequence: TGCGCCAGCAGCCTCCCATTACTAGCGGGAGGCCCCCCGAGGCATGAGCAGTTCTTC.